The 13 T cell receptor beta chains listed next were all sequenced from one sample in a study of somatic mutations in cytotoxic T cells in rheumatoid arthritis. Produced via immunoSEQ multiplex PCR; TCRdb's table is partial and in-frame only. The data show around 13,000 clones, about 83% seen once. Sequencing was carried out using CD8+ T cells sorted from blood. The receptors were gathered from an adult with rheumatoid arthritis.

The rearrangement uses TRBV7-9 and TRBJ1-1; 7 nucleotides line up with TRBD1. Germline CDR1 is SEHNR and CDR2 is FQNEAQ (reference sequence). Unmatched junction bases numbered 10, after V lost 2 bases and J lost 1 base. There are 17 residues in the CDR3. CDR3 bases: TGTGCCAGCAGCTTACCGCCTACAGGGGCGCGGAACACTGAAGCTTTCTTT. This codes for CASSLPPTGARNTEAFF.

This chain uses TRBV15 with TRBJ2-5; D unresolved. Germline CDR1 LNHNV, CDR2 YYDKDF (reference sequence). V lost 5 bases and J 0 bases, leaving 13 bases between the germline ends. The CDR3 runs 15 residues. CDR3 bases: TGTGCCACCAGCGGCAGCGTTACGTACCAAGAGACCCAGTACTTC. As protein: CATSGSVTYQETQYF.

The rearrangement uses TRBV4-1 and TRBJ2-5; TRBD1 might be the D (5 bases). The CDR3 has 15 amino acids. V lost 3 bases and J 1 base, leaving 12 bases between the germline ends. Germline CDR1 MGHRA, CDR2 YSYEKL. Written as DNA, the CDR3 is TGCGCCAGCAGCCAGGTCGGACACCTCCAAGAGACCCAGTACTTC. Its protein product is CASSQVGHLQETQYF.

The chain carries TRBV19 and TRBJ2-7, with D unclear. This CDR3 is built from 13 residues. Per the germline V gene, CDR1 is LNHDA and CDR2 is SQIVND (reference sequence). V lost 5 bases and J lost 0, with 8 bases in between. DNA of the CDR3: TGTGCCAGTAGTCCCGGGTCCTCCTACGAGCAGTACTTC. Amino acids: CASSPGSSYEQYF.

This rearrangement joins TRBV19 to TRBJ2-5; 7 positions match TRBD2. CDR1 and CDR2 from the germline V gene are LNHDA and SQIVND (reference sequence). The J segment lost 0 bases and the V segment lost 7 bases, leaving 2 bases of the junction unmatched. The CDR3 is made up of 13 amino acids. The CDR3 bases are TGTGCCAGTAATGGACTAGACCAAGAGACCCAGTACTTC. Translated: CASNGLDQETQYF. The whole variable domain, remainder taken from reference TRBV19 and TRBJ2-5, is DGGITQSPKYLFRKEGQNVTLSCEQNLNHDAMYWYRQDPGQGLRLIYYSQIVNDFQKGDIAEGYSVSREKKESFPLTVTSAQKNPTAFYLCASNGLDQETQYFGPGTRLLVL.

V gene TRBV15 combines with J gene TRBJ2-1, with a weak D call TRBD1 (6 bases). The V end was cut by 4 bases, the J end by 7 bases, with 8 bases between. The CDR3 consists of 12 residues. CDR1 is LNHNV and CDR2 is YYDKDF in the germline V gene (reference sequence). In DNA form, the CDR3 reads TGTGCCACCAGCAATGGGACAAATGAGCAGTTCTTC. This sequence encodes CATSNGTNEQFF. Variable domain in full (rest from reference TRBV15 and TRBJ2-1): DAMVIQNPRYQVTQFGKPVTLSCSQTLNHNVMYWYQQKSSQAPKLLFHYYDKDFNNEADTPDNFQSRRPNTSFCFLDIRSPGLGDTAMYLCATSNGTNEQFFGPGTRLTVL.

This clone was seen a handful of times. The V gene is TRBV15, the J gene TRBJ1-2; D is unresolved. V was clipped by 5 bases and J by 3 bases, with 16 bases between them. This CDR3 region has 15 residues. CDR1 and CDR2 from the germline V gene are LNHNV and YYDKDF (reference sequence). The CDR3 region is CATSGFRGVDYGYTF. In DNA form, the CDR3 reads TGTGCCACCAGCGGGTTCCGGGGAGTTGACTATGGCTACACCTTC. Looking up the rest from reference TRBV15 and TRBJ1-2 gives the full variable domain: DAMVIQNPRYQVTQFGKPVTLSCSQTLNHNVMYWYQQKSSQAPKLLFHYYDKDFNNEADTPDNFQSRRPNTSFCFLDIRSPGLGDTAMYLCATSGFRGVDYGYTFGSGTRLTVV.

For this clone: Distinct nucleotide sequences in the sample also encode this CDR3. The J gene is TRBJ2-7, the V gene TRBV5-4; 11 nucleotides align to TRBD1. Per the germline V gene, CDR1 is SGHNT and CDR2 is YYREEE (reference sequence). Trimming at V came to 4 bases and at J to 2 bases, leaving 2 bases not matched to a gene. The CDR3 sequence is 14 residues long. Written as DNA, the CDR3 is TGTGCCAGCAGCACGGGACAGGGGGCCTACGAGCAGTACTTC. Its protein product is CASSTGQGAYEQYF.

This clone was picked up a small number of times. In nucleotides, the CDR3 is TGTGCCAGCAGCTTGGATACTGGTCGGGAGCAGTACTTC. It encodes CASSLDTGREQYF. This chain joins TRBV5-4 and TRBJ2-7; D is uncertain. Trimming removed 0 bases at V and 7 bases at J, with 11 bases between. This CDR3 spans 13 amino acids. CDR1 and CDR2 (germline): SGHNT, YYREEE (reference sequence).

The chain recombines TRBV9 with TRBJ1-3; D is perhaps TRBD1 (5 bases). Looked up from germline, CDR1 is SGDLS and CDR2 is YYNGEE. Trimming took 4 bases from V and 0 from J, leaving 17 bases between them. The CDR3 consists of 17 residues. The CDR3 nucleotides read TGTGCCAGCAGCCCAACCCCCAGGGCGCTCTCTGGAAACACCATATATTTT. Protein sequence: CASSPTPRALSGNTIYF.

V is TRBV28 and J is TRBJ2-5; D perhaps matches TRBD2 (6 bases). CDR3 length: 16 amino acids. The ends were cut back, 5 bases at V and 0 bases at J, with 16 bases in the middle. Germline V CDR1 and CDR2: MDHEN, SYDVKM. The chain's CDR3 is CASSPRGSGYQETQYF. CDR3 bases: TGTGCCAGCAGTCCCCGAGGAAGCGGGTACCAAGAGACCCAGTACTTC.

The genes are TRBV19 and TRBJ2-1; TRBD2 agrees at 7 bases. The CDR3 consists of 15 residues. Germline CDR1 LNHDA, CDR2 SQIVND (reference sequence). V gave up 2 bases and J gave up 7 bases; unmatched junction bases: 8. DNA of the CDR3: TGTGCCAGTAGTATACGGCGGGAGCTGGCGAATGAGCAGTTCTTC. Protein: CASSIRRELANEQFF.

The chain uses TRBV27 and TRBJ2-5; TRBD2 aligns across 7 bases. The junction had 5 bases not matched to a gene; V was cut back by 3 bases and J by 4 bases. CDR3 length: 14 amino acids. Germline values: CDR1 MNHEY, CDR2 SMNVEV (reference sequence). CDR3 loop: CASSFTGGTETQYF. The CDR3 DNA reads as TGTGCCAGCAGTTTTACGGGAGGCACAGAGACCCAGTACTTC.